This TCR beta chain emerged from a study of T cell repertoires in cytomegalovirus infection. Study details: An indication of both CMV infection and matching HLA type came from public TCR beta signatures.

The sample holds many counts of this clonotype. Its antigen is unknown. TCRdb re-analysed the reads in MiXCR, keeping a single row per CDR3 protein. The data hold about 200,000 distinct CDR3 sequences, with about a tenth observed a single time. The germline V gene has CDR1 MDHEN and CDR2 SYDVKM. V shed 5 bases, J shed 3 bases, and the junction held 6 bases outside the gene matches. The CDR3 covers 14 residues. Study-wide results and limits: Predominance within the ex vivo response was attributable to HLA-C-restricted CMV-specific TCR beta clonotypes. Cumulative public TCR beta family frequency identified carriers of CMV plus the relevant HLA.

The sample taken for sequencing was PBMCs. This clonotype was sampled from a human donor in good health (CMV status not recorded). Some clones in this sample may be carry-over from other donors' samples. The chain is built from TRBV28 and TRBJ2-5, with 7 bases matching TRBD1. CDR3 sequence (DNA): TGTGCCAGCAGTCCACCCGGGACAGAAGAGACCCAGTACTTC. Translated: CASSPPGTEETQYF.